A single sample is the source of the 13 T cell receptor beta chains below, sequenced in a study of CD8 T cells in Susac syndrome (dated by TCRdb to between 2019 and 2020). Libraries came from the immunoSEQ multiplex PCR assay. RNA was extracted using the RNeasy kit, and roughly 0.5 to 1 microgram was reverse transcribed with random hexamers. The public reads were reprocessed in TCRdb via fastp at Q25 and MiXCR, keeping in-frame beta chains. Each CDR3 protein appears once, grouped with its most common genes and DNA. This sample is represented by about 200,000 distinct CDR3 sequences; about 95% of them were singletons. The leading ten clones occupy about 0.1% of the sample. The specimen was CD4+ T cells from PBMCs. These receptors all stem from a human donor in good health.

V is TRBV3-1 and J is TRBJ1-2, with 9 bases aligning to TRBD1. The CDR3 extends over 15 amino acids. Unmatched junction bases numbered 1, after V lost 0 bases and J lost 2 bases. Germline V lookup: CDR1 LGHDT, CDR2 YNNKEL (reference sequence). CDR3: CASSQETGGNYGYTF. CDR3 sequence (DNA): TGTGCCAGCAGCCAAGAGACAGGGGGGAACTATGGCTACACCTTC.

The chain joins TRBV20-1 to TRBJ2-5, with 9 positions matching TRBD2. This CDR3 is 14 amino acids long. Germline V gene data show CDR1 as DFQATT and CDR2 as SNEGSKA (reference sequence). V shed 1 base, J shed 4 bases, and the junction held 4 bases outside the gene matches. In nucleotides, the CDR3 is TGCAGTGCTAGAGGTAGCGGGAGACCAGAGACCCAGTACTTC. This gives the protein CSARGSGRPETQYF.

V and J are TRBV29-1 and TRBJ2-5, with a tentative D call TRBD2 (5 bases). V lost 8 bases, J lost 5 bases, and 15 bases lay in between. This CDR3 has 12 amino acids. CDR1 and CDR2 (germline): SQVTM, ANQGSEA. The CDR3 sequence is CSLGSGWETQYF. CDR3 sequence (DNA): TGCAGCCTGGGGAGTGGGTGGGAGACCCAGTACTTC.

The table lists this clonotype with a count of one. This CDR3 is CASSWSNQPQHF. CDR3 nucleotides: TGTGCCAGCTCTTGGAGCAATCAGCCCCAGCATTTT. The gene calls are TRBV12-3 or TRBV12-4 and TRBJ1-5; D is unresolved. V lost 8 bases, J lost 1 base, and 6 bases lay in between. This CDR3 contains 12 residues.

There are a few counts of this clonotype. The rearrangement uses TRBV5-1 and TRBJ1-1, with unresolved D. V lost 1 base, J lost 1 base, and 5 bases lay in between. The CDR3 totals 13 residues. The V gene's germline CDR1 is SGHRS and CDR2 YFSETQ. The CDR3 nucleotides read TGCGCCAGCAGCTTGTCCACGAACACTGAAGCTTTCTTT. As protein: CASSLSTNTEAFF.

The genes are TRBV7-9 and TRBJ2-6; D ambiguous. Per the germline V gene, CDR1 is SEHNR and CDR2 is FQNEAQ (reference sequence). Trimming left V 5 bases short and J 0 bases short, with 5 bases between. The CDR3 runs to 14 residues. CDR3: CASSPTSGANVLTF. The CDR3 DNA reads TGTGCCAGCAGCCCCACCTCTGGGGCCAACGTCCTGACTTTC.

The CDR3, as DNA: TGTGCCAGCAGTGCCGGGACAGTCAACACCGGGGAGCTGTTTTTT. Translated: CASSAGTVNTGELFF. This chain connects TRBV25-1 to TRBJ2-2, with 7 bases fitting TRBD1. V dropped 4 bases and J dropped 2; count of bases not matched to a gene: 4. The CDR3 has 15 amino acids. CDR1 MGHDK and CDR2 SYGVNS come from the germline V gene.

The genes are TRBV18 and TRBJ1-1; D might be TRBD1 (5 bases). The ends were cut back, 5 bases at V and 6 bases at J, with 13 bases in the middle. CDR1 and CDR2 from the germline V gene are KGHSH and LQKENI. The CDR3 is 13 residues long. This CDR3 is CASSTTVKAEAFF. The DNA for the CDR3 is TGTGCCAGCTCAACGACAGTAAAGGCTGAAGCTTTCTTT.

V usage is TRBV27 and J usage is TRBJ2-1, with D possibly being TRBD1 (5 bases). Germline loops: CDR1 MNHEY, CDR2 SMNVEV (reference sequence). Trimming pared 8 bases from V and 4 bases from J, leaving 21 bases between. This CDR3 spans 16 amino acids. The CDR3 DNA follows: TGTGCCAGCGGAACTTTCAGGGTAGGTGGGTACAATGAGCAGTTCTTC. Protein sequence: CASGTFRVGGYNEQFF.

The chain has TRBV29-1 and TRBJ2-7; D is possibly TRBD1 or TRBD2 (6 bases each). CDR3 length: 15 residues. Germline V lookup: CDR1 SQVTM, CDR2 ANQGSEA. Trimming removed 4 bases at V and 5 bases at J, with 21 bases between. Here the CDR3 DNA reads TGCAGCGTTGCGGCCGGGAGACAGGTGGGAGACGAGCAGTACTTC. Amino acids: CSVAAGRQVGDEQYF.

Notes on this clonotype: A read error may produce the germline difference seen at one junction end. V gene TRBV20-1 combines with J gene TRBJ1-2; D is ambiguous. The germline V gene encodes CDR1 DFQATT and CDR2 SNEGSKA (reference sequence). CDR3 length: 12 residues. The CDR3 DNA reads as TGCAGTGCTCGAGAGGGAAACTATGGCTACACCTTC. Its protein product is CSAREGNYGYTF.

The rearrangement links TRBV4-2 to TRBJ2-5, with TRBD2 matching 9 bases. Germline V gene lookup returns CDR1 LGHNA and CDR2 YNFKEQ. V lost 3 bases, J lost 5 bases, and 10 bases stayed unmatched. The CDR3 runs to 16 residues. This chain's CDR3 is CASSQSSGTSRETQYF. The CDR3 bases are TGTGCCAGCAGCCAGTCTAGCGGGACCTCGCGGGAGACCCAGTACTTC.

The chain joins TRBV6-2 or TRBV6-3 to TRBJ1-2; D is undetermined. Trimming removed 8 bases from V and 7 bases from J, with 17 bases in between. The CDR3 runs to 13 residues. Germline V lookup: CDR1 MNHEY, CDR2 SVGEGT. This CDR3 is CASDGGLSAGYTF. CDR3 bases: TGTGCCAGCGACGGAGGCCTGTCAGCTGGCTACACCTTC.